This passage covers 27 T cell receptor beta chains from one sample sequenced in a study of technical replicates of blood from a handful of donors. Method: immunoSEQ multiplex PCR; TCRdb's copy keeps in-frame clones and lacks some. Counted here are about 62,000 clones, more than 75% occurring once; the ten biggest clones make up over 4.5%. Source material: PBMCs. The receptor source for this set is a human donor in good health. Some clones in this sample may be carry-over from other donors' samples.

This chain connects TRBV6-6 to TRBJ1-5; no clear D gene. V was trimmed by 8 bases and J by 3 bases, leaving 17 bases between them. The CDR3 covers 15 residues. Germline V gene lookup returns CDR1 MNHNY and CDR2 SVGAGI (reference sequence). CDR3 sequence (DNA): TGTGCCAGCGTGCGAGTGGCGGAGGACAATCAGCCCCAGCATTTT. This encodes CASVRVAEDNQPQHF.

CDR3 in DNA: TGTGCCAGCAGCTCGGGTGGTGTTACCCCCGGAGATACGCAGTATTTT. It is translated as CASSSGGVTPGDTQYF. The chain combines TRBV7-9 with TRBJ2-3; D ambiguous. Germline CDR1 reads SEHNR; CDR2 reads FQNEAQ (reference sequence). V shed 4 bases and J shed 5 bases, with 19 bases lying between them. There are 16 residues in the CDR3.

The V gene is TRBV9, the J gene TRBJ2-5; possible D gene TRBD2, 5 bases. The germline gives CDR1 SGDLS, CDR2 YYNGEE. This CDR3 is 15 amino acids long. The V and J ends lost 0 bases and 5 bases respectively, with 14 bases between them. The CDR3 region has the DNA TGTGCCAGCAGCGTAGCTCACGACTATAGGGAGACCCAGTACTTC. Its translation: CASSVAHDYRETQYF.

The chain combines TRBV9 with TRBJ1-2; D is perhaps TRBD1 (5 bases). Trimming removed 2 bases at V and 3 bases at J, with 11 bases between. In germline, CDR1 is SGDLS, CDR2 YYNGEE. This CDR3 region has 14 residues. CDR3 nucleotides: TGTGCCAGCAGCGTCCGGGGGTTTGACTATGGCTACACCTTC. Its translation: CASSVRGFDYGYTF. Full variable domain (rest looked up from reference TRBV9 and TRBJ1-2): DSGVTQTPKHLITATGQRVTLRCSPRSGDLSVYWYQQSLDQGLQFLIQYYNGEERAKGNILERFSAQQFPDLHSELNLSSLELGDSALYFCASSVRGFDYGYTFGSGTRLTVV.

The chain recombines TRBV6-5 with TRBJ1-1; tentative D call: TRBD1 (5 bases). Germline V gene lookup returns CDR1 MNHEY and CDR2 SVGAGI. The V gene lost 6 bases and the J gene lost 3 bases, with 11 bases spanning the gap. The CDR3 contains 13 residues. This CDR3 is CASRHDSDTEAFF. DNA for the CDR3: TGTGCCAGCAGGCACGACAGTGACACTGAAGCTTTCTTT.

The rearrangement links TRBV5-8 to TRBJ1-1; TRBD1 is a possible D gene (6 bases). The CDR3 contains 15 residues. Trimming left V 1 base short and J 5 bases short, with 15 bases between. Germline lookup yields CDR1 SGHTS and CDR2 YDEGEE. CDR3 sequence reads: CASSLRARGLTEAFF. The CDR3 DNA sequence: TGTGCCAGCAGCTTGAGGGCCAGGGGTTTGACTGAAGCTTTCTTT.

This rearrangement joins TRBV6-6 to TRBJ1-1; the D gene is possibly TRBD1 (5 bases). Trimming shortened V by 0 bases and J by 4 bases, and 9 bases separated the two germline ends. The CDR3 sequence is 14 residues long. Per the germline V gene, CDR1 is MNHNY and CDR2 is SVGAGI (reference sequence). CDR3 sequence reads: CASSYSVGGTEAFF. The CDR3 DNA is TGTGCCAGCAGTTACTCAGTCGGGGGCACTGAAGCTTTCTTT.

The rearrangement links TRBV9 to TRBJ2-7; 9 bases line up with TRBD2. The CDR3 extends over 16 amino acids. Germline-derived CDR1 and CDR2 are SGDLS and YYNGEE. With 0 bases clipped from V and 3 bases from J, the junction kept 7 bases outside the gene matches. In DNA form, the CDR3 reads TGTGCCAGCAGCGTAGGACTAGCGGCAATCTACTACGAGCAGTACTTC. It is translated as CASSVGLAAIYYEQYF. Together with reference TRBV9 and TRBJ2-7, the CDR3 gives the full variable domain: DSGVTQTPKHLITATGQRVTLRCSPRSGDLSVYWYQQSLDQGLQFLIQYYNGEERAKGNILERFSAQQFPDLHSELNLSSLELGDSALYFCASSVGLAAIYYEQYFGPGTRLTVT.

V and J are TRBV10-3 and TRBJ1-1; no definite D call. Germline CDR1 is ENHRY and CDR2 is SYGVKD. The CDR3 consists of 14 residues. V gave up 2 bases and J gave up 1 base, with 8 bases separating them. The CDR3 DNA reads TGTGCCATCAGTGAGGCCAGTTCGAACACTGAAGCTTTCTTT. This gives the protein CAISEASSNTEAFF.

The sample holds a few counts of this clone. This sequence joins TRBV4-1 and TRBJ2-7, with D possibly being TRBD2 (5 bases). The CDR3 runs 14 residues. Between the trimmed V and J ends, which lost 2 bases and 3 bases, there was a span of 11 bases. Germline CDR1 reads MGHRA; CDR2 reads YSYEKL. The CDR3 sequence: CASSQYGKDYEQYF. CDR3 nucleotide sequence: TGCGCCAGCAGCCAATACGGGAAAGACTACGAGCAGTACTTC.

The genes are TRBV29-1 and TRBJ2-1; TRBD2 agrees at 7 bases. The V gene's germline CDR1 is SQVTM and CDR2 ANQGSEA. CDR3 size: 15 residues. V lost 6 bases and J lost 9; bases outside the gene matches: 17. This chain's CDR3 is CSVVGTSVRAGEQFF. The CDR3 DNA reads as TGCAGCGTGGTCGGAACTAGCGTCCGGGCGGGTGAGCAGTTCTTC.

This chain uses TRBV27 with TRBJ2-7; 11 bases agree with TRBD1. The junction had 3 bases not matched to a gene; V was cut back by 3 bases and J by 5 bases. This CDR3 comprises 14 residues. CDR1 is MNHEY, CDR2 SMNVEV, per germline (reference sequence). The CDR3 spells CASSLGQGENEQYF. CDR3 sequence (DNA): TGTGCCAGCAGTTTGGGACAGGGGGAAAACGAGCAGTACTTC.

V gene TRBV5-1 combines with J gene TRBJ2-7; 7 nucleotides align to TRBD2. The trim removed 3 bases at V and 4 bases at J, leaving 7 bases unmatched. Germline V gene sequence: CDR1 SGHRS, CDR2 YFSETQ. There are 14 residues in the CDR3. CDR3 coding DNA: TGCGCCAGCAGCTCGAGGGAGGGGAAGTACGAGCAGTACTTC. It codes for CASSSREGKYEQYF.

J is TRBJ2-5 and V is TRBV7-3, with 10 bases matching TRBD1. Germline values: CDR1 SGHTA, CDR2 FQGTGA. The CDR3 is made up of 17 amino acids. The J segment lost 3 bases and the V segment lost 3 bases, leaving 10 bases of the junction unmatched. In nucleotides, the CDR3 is TGTGCCAGCAGCTTTGGGCCATCGGGGACAGGGGAAGAGACCCAGTACTTC. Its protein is CASSFGPSGTGEETQYF.

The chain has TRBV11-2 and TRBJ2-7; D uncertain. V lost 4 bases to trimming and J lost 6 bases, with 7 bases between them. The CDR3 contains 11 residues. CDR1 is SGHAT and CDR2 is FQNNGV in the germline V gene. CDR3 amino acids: CASSSRPEQYF. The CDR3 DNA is TGTGCCAGCAGCTCCCGTCCCGAGCAGTACTTC.

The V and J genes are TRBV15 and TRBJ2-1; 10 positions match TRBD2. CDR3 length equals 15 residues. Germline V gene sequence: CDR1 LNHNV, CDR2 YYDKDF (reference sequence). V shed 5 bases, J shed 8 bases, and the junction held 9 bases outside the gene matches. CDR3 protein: CATSRGSGGTYEQFF. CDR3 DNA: TGTGCCACCAGCCGGGGTAGCGGGGGGACCTATGAGCAGTTCTTC.

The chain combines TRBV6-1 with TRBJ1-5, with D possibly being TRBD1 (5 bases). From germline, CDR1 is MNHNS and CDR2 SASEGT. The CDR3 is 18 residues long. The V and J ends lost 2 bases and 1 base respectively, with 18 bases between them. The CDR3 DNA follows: TGTGCCAGCAGTGAATCGGACTCAGGGAGGACAAGCAATCAGCCCCAGCATTTT. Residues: CASSESDSGRTSNQPQHF.

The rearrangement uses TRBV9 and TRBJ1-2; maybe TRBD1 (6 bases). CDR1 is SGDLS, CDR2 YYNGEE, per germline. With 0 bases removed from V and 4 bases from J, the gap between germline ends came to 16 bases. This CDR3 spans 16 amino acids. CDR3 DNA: TGTGCCAGCAGCGTAGCTGATACGGGGGGCGTCTATGGCTACACCTTC. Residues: CASSVADTGGVYGYTF.

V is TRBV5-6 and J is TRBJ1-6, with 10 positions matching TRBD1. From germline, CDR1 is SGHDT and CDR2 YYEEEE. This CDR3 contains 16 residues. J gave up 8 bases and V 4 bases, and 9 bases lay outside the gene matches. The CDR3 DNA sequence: TGTGCCAGCAGCCTGGGGACAGGGGCGCCCGATTCACCCCTCCACTTT. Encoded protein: CASSLGTGAPDSPLHF.

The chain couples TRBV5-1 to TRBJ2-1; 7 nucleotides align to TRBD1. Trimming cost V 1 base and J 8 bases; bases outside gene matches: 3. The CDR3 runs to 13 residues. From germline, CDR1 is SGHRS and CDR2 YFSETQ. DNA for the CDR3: TGCGCCAGCAGCTTGTCAGGGGGAGATGAGCAGTTCTTC. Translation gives CASSLSGGDEQFF.

CDR3 coding DNA: TGTGCCAGCAGCGTTGACAGGGGATGGTACGAGCAGTACTTC. The encoded protein is CASSVDRGWYEQYF. The chain couples TRBV7-9 to TRBJ2-7; 8 bases match TRBD1. This CDR3 region has 14 residues. Unmatched junction bases numbered 7, after V lost 5 bases and J lost 4 bases. Germline CDR1 reads SEHNR; CDR2 reads FQNEAQ (reference sequence).

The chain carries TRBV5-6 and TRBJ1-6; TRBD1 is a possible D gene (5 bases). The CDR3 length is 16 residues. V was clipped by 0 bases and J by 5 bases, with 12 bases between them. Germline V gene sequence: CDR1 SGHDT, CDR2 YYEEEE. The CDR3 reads CASSLVGATHNSPLHF. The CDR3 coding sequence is TGTGCCAGCAGCTTGGTAGGGGCTACTCATAATTCACCCCTCCACTTT. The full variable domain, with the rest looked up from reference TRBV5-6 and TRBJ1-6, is DAGVTQSPTHLIKTRGQQVTLRCSPKSGHDTVSWYQQALGQGPQFIFQYYEEEERQRGNFPDRFSGHQFPNYSSELNVNALLLGDSALYLCASSLVGATHNSPLHFGNGTRLTVT.

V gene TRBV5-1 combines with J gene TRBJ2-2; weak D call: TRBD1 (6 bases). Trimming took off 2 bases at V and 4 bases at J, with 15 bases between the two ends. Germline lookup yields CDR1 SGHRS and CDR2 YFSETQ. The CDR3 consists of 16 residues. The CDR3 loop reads CASSLGQYSRTGELFF. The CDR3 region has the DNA TGCGCCAGCAGCTTAGGACAGTATTCCCGCACCGGGGAGCTGTTTTTT. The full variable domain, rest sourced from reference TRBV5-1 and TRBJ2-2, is KAGVTQTPRYLIKTRGQQVTLSCSPISGHRSVSWYQQTPGQGLQFLFEYFSETQRNKGNFPGRFSGRQFSNSRSEMNVSTLELGDSALYLCASSLGQYSRTGELFFGEGSRLTVL.

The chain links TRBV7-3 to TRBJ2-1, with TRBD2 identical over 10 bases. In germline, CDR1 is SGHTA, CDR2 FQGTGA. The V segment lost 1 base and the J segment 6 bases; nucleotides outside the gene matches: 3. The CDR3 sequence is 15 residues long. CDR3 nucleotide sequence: TGTGCCAGCAGCTTAAATAGCGGGGGGAGCAATGAGCAGTTCTTC. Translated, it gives CASSLNSGGSNEQFF.

This CDR3 reads CAWGGLGASGNTIYF. In DNA form, the CDR3 reads TGTGCCTGGGGCGGGTTGGGGGCTTCGGGAAACACCATATATTTT. This chain joins TRBV30 and TRBJ1-3, with a tentative D call TRBD1 (6 bases). The CDR3 is 15 residues long. Between the trimmed V and J ends, which lost 5 bases and 4 bases, there was a span of 18 bases. The germline V gene encodes CDR1 GTSNPN and CDR2 SVGIG (reference sequence).

The CDR3 is CAWSRGGVTEAFF. The CDR3, as DNA: TGTGCCTGGAGCCGGGGGGGGGTCACTGAAGCTTTCTTT. The rearrangement uses TRBV30 and TRBJ1-1, with D perhaps TRBD1 (5 bases). From germline, CDR1 is GTSNPN and CDR2 SVGIG (reference sequence). CDR3 length: 13 residues. Trimming took 3 bases from V and 4 from J, leaving 12 bases between them.

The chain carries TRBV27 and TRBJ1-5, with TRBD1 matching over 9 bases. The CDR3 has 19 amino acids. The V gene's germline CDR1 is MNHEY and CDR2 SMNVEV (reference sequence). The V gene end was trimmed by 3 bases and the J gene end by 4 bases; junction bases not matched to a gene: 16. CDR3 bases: TGTGCCAGCAGTTTCCGCCGTCCGGGACAGGGCGTAGAAAATCAGCCCCAGCATTTT. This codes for CASSFRRPGQGVENQPQHF.